Listed below are T cell receptor beta chains from one sample, sequenced in a study of T cell responses to AZD1222 COVID-19 vaccine. Clones were read by immunoSEQ multiplex PCR, and TCRdb kept only the in-frame ones, dropping some. The table shows some 130,000 clones, with roughly 88% occurring only once. Specimen: peripheral blood, collected on day 0 of MenACWY control vaccination. These receptors were collected from an adult in good health. Each CDR3 is given with its conserved first and last residue. Each record gives: D gene, J gene, clone size, V gene, CDR3 protein, CDR3 DNA. The D gene is left open where the match is weak. Rows may omit the clone size; those that give it use once, few, many or a size class.

D: TRBD2; J: TRBJ2-1; size: NA; V: TRBV5-1; CDR3: CASSSGRAAYNEQFF; DNA: TGCGCCAGTTCTAGCGGGAGGGCCGCCTACAATGAGCAGTTCTTC
D: TRBD2; J: TRBJ2-1; size: NA; V: TRBV7-3; CDR3: CASSLPSGPRNEQFF; DNA: TGTGCCAGCAGCTTACCTAGCGGTCCTAGGAATGAGCAGTTCTTC
D: NA; J: TRBJ1-5; size: NA; V: TRBV28; CDR3: CASSPRGAGRPNQPQHF; DNA: TGTGCCAGCAGTCCCCGGGGGGCGGGACGTCCCAATCAGCCCCAGCATTTT
D: NA; J: TRBJ1-2; size: NA; V: TRBV10-1; CDR3: CASSEMGGYGYTF; DNA: TGCGCCAGCAGTGAAATGGGCGGCTATGGCTACACCTTC
D: TRBD1; J: TRBJ1-6; size: NA; V: TRBV6-5; CDR3: CASHTYGQGVSPLHF; DNA: TGTGCCAGCCACACTTACGGACAGGGAGTTTCACCCCTCCACTTT
D: NA; J: TRBJ2-7; size: NA; V: TRBV28; CDR3: CASSSGGGGKDEQYF; DNA: TGTGCCAGCAGCTCTGGGGGAGGAGGAAAGGACGAGCAGTACTTC
D: TRBD1; J: TRBJ2-2; size: NA; V: TRBV6-5; CDR3: CAATGDWTGELFF; DNA: TGTGCCGCTACAGGGGATTGGACCGGGGAGCTGTTTTTT
D: NA; J: TRBJ2-1; size: NA; V: TRBV5-1; CDR3: CASSWGTPMNEQFF; DNA: TGCGCCAGCAGCTGGGGGACTCCCATGAATGAGCAGTTCTTC
D: NA; J: TRBJ2-5; size: once; V: TRBV7-6; CDR3: CASSLGEGALEETQYF; DNA: TGTGCCAGCAGCTTAGGGGAGGGGGCGCTTGAAGAGACCCAGTACTTC
D: NA; J: TRBJ2-5; size: NA; V: TRBV1; CDR3: CTSSQGRFGLAGGGGETQYF; DNA: TGCACCAGCAGCCAAGGCAGGTTTGGACTAGCGGGAGGGGGAGGGGAGACCCAGTACTTC
D: NA; J: TRBJ2-7; size: NA; V: TRBV19; CDR3: CASSRTSSYEQYF; DNA: TGTGCCAGTAGTCGGACCTCTTCCTACGAGCAGTACTTC
D: TRBD1; J: TRBJ2-4; size: once; V: TRBV7-2; CDR3: CASSLIGTGSIQYF; DNA: TGTGCCAGCAGCTTAATAGGGACAGGGTCCATTCAGTACTTC
D: NA; J: TRBJ1-5; size: NA; V: TRBV6-5; CDR3: CASSPAGAFYQPQHF; DNA: TGTGCCAGCAGTCCGGCAGGGGCTTTTTATCAGCCCCAGCATTTT
D: NA; J: TRBJ1-1; size: few; V: TRBV20-1; CDR3: CSASRGGLNTEAFF; DNA: TGCAGTGCTAGTAGGGGGGGCCTGAACACTGAAGCTTTCTTT
D: TRBD2; J: TRBJ2-5; size: NA; V: TRBV9; CDR3: CASSAGLAGATQYF; DNA: TGTGCCAGCAGCGCGGGACTAGCGGGAGCTACCCAGTACTTC
D: TRBD1; J: TRBJ1-1; size: NA; V: TRBV27; CDR3: CASSYTGANTEAFF; DNA: TGTGCCAGCAGCTATACAGGGGCCAACACTGAAGCTTTCTTT
D: NA; J: TRBJ2-1; size: once; V: TRBV21-1; CDR3: CASSKVASGPNDEQFF; DNA: TGTGCCAGCAGCAAAGTGGCTAGCGGACCCAATGATGAGCAGTTCTTC
D: TRBD2; J: TRBJ2-1; size: NA; V: TRBV18; CDR3: CASSQTLAGGFDEQFF; DNA: TGTGCCAGCTCACAAACACTAGCGGGAGGGTTCGATGAGCAGTTCTTC
D: NA; J: TRBJ2-7; size: NA; V: TRBV12-3/TRBV12-4; CDR3: CASSLLDEQYF; DNA: TGTGCCAGCAGTTTACTCGACGAGCAGTACTTC
D: NA; J: TRBJ2-1; size: NA; V: TRBV7-6; CDR3: CASTLEASYNEQFF; DNA: TGTGCCAGCACCCTAGAGGCGTCGTACAATGAGCAGTTCTTC
D: NA; J: TRBJ1-5; size: NA; V: TRBV5-1; CDR3: CASSLGGSNQPQHF; DNA: TGCGCCAGCAGCTTGGGAGGGAGCAATCAGCCCCAGCATTTT
D: NA; J: TRBJ2-5; size: NA; V: TRBV19; CDR3: CASSIGTGYQETQYF; DNA: TGTGCCAGTAGTATAGGAACAGGGTACCAAGAGACCCAGTACTTC
D: TRBD1; J: TRBJ1-2; size: NA; V: TRBV9; CDR3: CASSRGQGTLGYGYTF; DNA: TGTGCCAGCAGCCGGGGACAGGGAACCTTAGGGTATGGCTACACCTTC
D: NA; J: TRBJ1-1; size: NA; V: TRBV7-9; CDR3: CASNNVRRVEAFF; DNA: TGTGCCAGCAATAACGTCCGACGGGTTGAAGCTTTCTTT
D: NA; J: TRBJ2-5; size: NA; V: TRBV7-9; CDR3: CASSFLRLEETQYF; DNA: TGTGCCAGCAGCTTTTTGAGGTTAGAAGAGACCCAGTACTTC
D: NA; J: TRBJ2-2; size: NA; V: TRBV7-3; CDR3: CASSLQGVTGELFF; DNA: TGTGCCAGCAGCTTGCAGGGTGTTACCGGGGAGCTGTTTTTT
D: NA; J: TRBJ2-2; size: few; V: TRBV2; CDR3: CASRKDSPGELFF; DNA: TGTGCCAGCAGGAAGGACAGTCCCGGGGAGCTGTTTTTT
D: TRBD1; J: TRBJ1-1; size: NA; V: TRBV6-1; CDR3: CASSEEIGTGRPEAFF; DNA: TGTGCCAGCAGTGAAGAGATAGGGACAGGGAGGCCTGAAGCTTTCTTT
D: NA; J: TRBJ2-5; size: NA; V: TRBV19; CDR3: CASAPRNQETQYF; DNA: TGTGCCAGTGCCCCAAGGAACCAAGAGACCCAGTACTTC
D: NA; J: TRBJ2-5; size: NA; V: TRBV11-2; CDR3: CASSSLGMGETQYF; DNA: TGTGCCAGCAGCTCTCTGGGAATGGGAGAGACCCAGTACTTC
D: NA; J: TRBJ2-3; size: once; V: TRBV25-1; CDR3: CASSERLVKDTQYF; DNA: TGTGCCAGCAGTGAGCGACTAGTTAAAGATACGCAGTATTTT
D: NA; J: TRBJ1-2; size: NA; V: TRBV9; CDR3: CASSALQGWGYYGYTF; DNA: TGTGCCAGCAGCGCCTTACAGGGATGGGGATACTATGGCTACACCTTC
D: NA; J: TRBJ2-7; size: NA; V: TRBV7-9; CDR3: CASSSQVYEQYF; DNA: TGTGCCAGCTCTTCCCAGGTCTACGAGCAGTACTTC
D: NA; J: TRBJ1-1; size: NA; V: TRBV2; CDR3: CASILGRGGLGTEAFF; DNA: TGTGCCAGCATCTTAGGCAGGGGAGGTTTAGGCACTGAAGCTTTCTTT
D: TRBD1; J: TRBJ1-4; size: NA; V: TRBV6-5; CDR3: CASSFSGTGGEKLFF; DNA: TGTGCCAGCAGTTTCTCCGGGACAGGGGGAGAAAAACTGTTTTTT
D: TRBD2; J: TRBJ2-7; size: once; V: TRBV9; CDR3: CASSVVGGSSDEQYF; DNA: TGTGCCAGCAGCGTAGTAGGCGGGAGTAGCGACGAGCAGTACTTC
D: NA; J: TRBJ1-4; size: NA; V: TRBV27; CDR3: CASSLRGVPGQSFNEKLFF; DNA: TGTGCCAGCAGTTTGAGGGGGGTGCCAGGGCAATCCTTCAATGAAAAACTGTTTTTT
D: TRBD1; J: TRBJ1-2; size: NA; V: TRBV29-1; CDR3: CSVRDRGQGYGYTF; DNA: TGCAGCGTCCGGGACAGGGGGCAGGGCTATGGCTACACCTTC
D: NA; J: TRBJ2-3; size: NA; V: TRBV3-1/TRBV3-2; CDR3: CASSRLGAGTDTQYF; DNA: TGTGCCAGCAGCCGCCTAGGAGCCGGCACAGATACGCAGTATTTT
D: NA; J: TRBJ2-7; size: NA; V: TRBV5-1; CDR3: CASSPDIGGLYEQYF; DNA: TGCGCCAGCAGCCCGGACATAGGGGGTTTGTACGAGCAGTACTTC
D: NA; J: TRBJ2-3; size: once; V: TRBV5-1; CDR3: CASSRDPGLSTDTQYF; DNA: TGCGCCAGCAGCCGGGACCCGGGACTGAGCACAGATACGCAGTATTTT
D: NA; J: TRBJ2-7; size: NA; V: TRBV28; CDR3: CASSPTWTAIYEQYF; DNA: TGTGCCAGCAGTCCCACTTGGACAGCCATATACGAGCAGTACTTC
D: NA; J: TRBJ1-2; size: NA; V: TRBV28; CDR3: CASSLSAYGYTF; DNA: TGTGCCAGCAGTTTATCGGCTTATGGCTACACCTTC
D: NA; J: TRBJ1-2; size: NA; V: TRBV6-5; CDR3: CASNERGYGYTF; DNA: TGTGCCAGCAACGAAAGGGGGTATGGCTACACCTTC
D: NA; J: TRBJ1-6; size: NA; V: TRBV2; CDR3: CATRRYNSPLHF; DNA: TGTGCCACCAGGCGGTATAATTCACCCCTCCACTTT
D: TRBD1; J: TRBJ2-7; size: many; V: TRBV6-1; CDR3: CASSEVQGNHEQYF; DNA: TGTGCCAGCAGTGAAGTACAGGGGAACCACGAGCAGTACTTC
D: NA; J: TRBJ2-7; size: NA; V: TRBV9; CDR3: CASSVDVGFLAEQYF; DNA: TGTGCCAGCAGCGTAGACGTGGGTTTTCTAGCGGAGCAGTACTTC
D: TRBD2; J: TRBJ2-7; size: NA; V: TRBV7-2; CDR3: CASSLDGSGVYEQYF; DNA: TGTGCCAGCAGCTTAGATGGTAGCGGGGTCTACGAGCAGTACTTC
D: NA; J: TRBJ2-5; size: NA; V: TRBV2; CDR3: CASKKTDAGETQYF; DNA: TGTGCCAGCAAGAAGACTGATGCGGGGGAGACCCAGTACTTC
D: NA; J: TRBJ1-5; size: few; V: TRBV30; CDR3: CAWSVGGGYSNQPQHF; DNA: TGTGCCTGGAGTGTCGGCGGGGGATATAGCAATCAGCCCCAGCATTTT
D: NA; J: TRBJ2-5; size: NA; V: TRBV1; CDR3: CTTSLEKKETQYF; DNA: TGCACCACCTCCCTGGAGAAGAAAGAGACCCAGTACTTC
D: TRBD1; J: TRBJ1-1; size: NA; V: TRBV7-9; CDR3: CASSPTGSPEAFF; DNA: TGTGCCAGCAGCCCGACAGGGTCCCCTGAAGCTTTCTTT
D: TRBD2; J: TRBJ2-1; size: NA; V: TRBV28; CDR3: CASSPSGRTYNEQFF; DNA: TGTGCCAGCAGTCCCAGCGGGAGGACCTACAATGAGCAGTTCTTC
D: NA; J: TRBJ2-5; size: NA; V: TRBV5-1; CDR3: CASSLTQETQYF; DNA: TGCGCCAGCAGCTTGACCCAAGAGACCCAGTACTTC
D: NA; J: TRBJ1-1; size: NA; V: TRBV27; CDR3: CASSLREARLNTEAFF; DNA: TGTGCCAGCAGTCTACGAGAGGCCCGGCTGAACACTGAAGCTTTCTTT
D: NA; J: TRBJ2-3; size: NA; V: TRBV28; CDR3: CASSLSRIWEDNTDTQYF; DNA: TGTGCCAGCAGTTTATCTCGCATATGGGAGGACAACACAGATACGCAGTATTTT
D: NA; J: TRBJ2-4; size: NA; V: TRBV7-9; CDR3: CASSLDGRINIQYF; DNA: TGTGCCAGCAGCTTAGACGGAAGGATAAACATTCAGTACTTC
D: NA; J: TRBJ2-1; size: once; V: TRBV6-2/TRBV6-3; CDR3: CASSYSGTPWGEQFF; DNA: TGTGCCAGCAGTTACTCGGGGACTCCCTGGGGCGAGCAGTTCTTC
D: TRBD1; J: TRBJ1-6; size: NA; V: TRBV10-3; CDR3: CAISESGQVNSPLHF; DNA: TGTGCCATCAGTGAGTCGGGACAGGTTAATTCACCCCTCCACTTT
D: NA; J: TRBJ1-6; size: NA; V: TRBV7-9; CDR3: CASSLYDSPLHF; DNA: TGTGCCAGCAGCTTATATGATTCACCCCTCCACTTT